This T cell receptor (beta chain) came from a study of identical twins. TCRdb called the 5' RACE reads again in MiXCR, with one record for every CDR3 protein. The top ten hold less than 0.35% of the sample, which has 1.5 million to 2 million distinct CDR3 sequences, about 30% seen once. Points from the study as a whole: In beta out-of-frame sequences, the excess sharing between twins was weaker. There were fewer insertions in abundant cord blood beta clonotypes, but memory repertoires showed no such pattern. Analyses of zero insertions could be partly confounded by invariant MAIT and iNKT cells.

As for this clonotype: The antigen is undetermined. A much larger clone differs by one base, so this may be a read error.

Healthy Caucasians provided all donations. This CDR3 has 13 residues. V lost 4 bases to trimming and J lost 4 bases, with 11 bases between them. The germline V gene has CDR1 SGDLS and CDR2 YYNGEE. The clonotype was recovered from a newborn girl in good health. The specimen sequenced was cord blood. The rearrangement links TRBV9 to TRBJ1-2; D is possibly TRBD1 (6 bases). The CDR3 DNA reads TGTGCCAGCAGCACCGACAGGTTCTATGGCTACACCTTC. It encodes CASSTDRFYGYTF. The full variable domain, in which reference TRBV9 and TRBJ1-2 provide the parts outside the CDR3, is DSGVTQTPKHLITATGQRVTLRCSPRSGDLSVYWYQQSLDQGLQFLIQYYNGEERAKGNILERFSAQQFPDLHSELNLSSLELGDSALYFCASSTDRFYGYTFGSGTRLTVV.